These 20 T cell receptor beta chains share one sample of origin, sequenced in a study of blood T cell repertoires in COVID-19 (dated by TCRdb to the early 2020s). The library was produced with the immunoSEQ multiplex PCR assay. The table comes from immuneACCESS by way of TCRdb, which keeps in-frame sequences with V and J called. Part of the clones is missing from these tables; in studies checked, under half for an unresolved V gene and the rest for unknown reasons. This sample comprises more than 200,000 clones, approximately 80% of them detected only once. Roughly 30% of the sample belongs to the ten largest clones. Sequenced input: peripheral blood. Every receptor here comes from a man aged 40-49 years with acute or convalescent COVID-19.

The gene calls are TRBV9 and TRBJ2-7; 9 nucleotides line up with TRBD2. CDR3 length equals 15 residues. The J segment lost 0 bases and the V segment lost 4 bases, leaving 5 bases of the junction unmatched. Germline V CDR1 and CDR2: SGDLS, YYNGEE. CDR3 loop: CASSRLAGSSYEQYF. The CDR3 DNA reads as TGTGCCAGCAGCCGGCTAGCGGGAAGCTCCTACGAGCAGTACTTC.

The rearrangement links TRBV19 to TRBJ1-4, with no clear D. The germline V gene has CDR1 LNHDA and CDR2 SQIVND (reference sequence). CDR3 length equals 15 residues. The V end was cut by 5 bases, the J end by 0 bases, with 10 bases between. Here the CDR3 DNA reads TGTGCCAGTAGTCCCCTCGGGTCAACTAATGAAAAACTGTTTTTT. It codes for CASSPLGSTNEKLFF.

This clone appeared once. The chain joins TRBV9 to TRBJ1-2; tentatively, D is TRBD1 (5 bases). The CDR3 sequence is 14 residues long. Trimming removed 2 bases from V and 1 base from J, with 9 bases in between. Germline assignment: CDR1 SGDLS and CDR2 YYNGEE. DNA for the CDR3: TGTGCCAGCAGCGTTGGACACGGTAACTATGGCTACACCTTC. Protein product: CASSVGHGNYGYTF.

The chain is built from TRBV19 and TRBJ1-1; 9 bases are a match to TRBD1. The CDR3 covers 13 residues. J gave up 11 bases and V 0 bases, and 4 bases lay outside the gene matches. CDR1 is LNHDA and CDR2 is SQIVND in the germline V gene (reference sequence). CDR3 protein: CASSIDADRGAFF. The CDR3 bases are TGTGCCAGTAGTATAGATGCGGACAGGGGCGCTTTCTTT. Variable domain in full (rest from reference TRBV19 and TRBJ1-1): DGGITQSPKYLFRKEGQNVTLSCEQNLNHDAMYWYRQDPGQGLRLIYYSQIVNDFQKGDIAEGYSVSREKKESFPLTVTSAQKNPTAFYLCASSIDADRGAFFGQGTRLTVV.

The chain couples TRBV18 to TRBJ1-2; 11 positions agree with TRBD1. Per the germline V gene, CDR1 is KGHSH and CDR2 is LQKENI. The V segment lost 6 bases and the J segment 4 bases; nucleotides outside the gene matches: 4. The CDR3 loop spans 14 amino acids. The CDR3: CASSPGTGGYGYTF. DNA of the CDR3: TGTGCCAGCTCCCCGGGGACAGGGGGCTATGGCTACACCTTC. The whole variable domain, filled in from reference TRBV18 and TRBJ1-2, reads NAGVMQNPRHLVRRRGQEARLRCSPMKGHSHVYWYRQLPEEGLKFMVYLQKENIIDESGMPKERFSAEFPKEGPSILRIQQVVRGDSAAYFCASSPGTGGYGYTFGSGTRLTVV.

This clone was observed once. The chain recombines TRBV29-1 with TRBJ2-5; D is possibly TRBD2 (6 bases). The V gene lost 1 base and the J gene lost 1 base, with 19 bases spanning the gap. Germline loops: CDR1 SQVTM, CDR2 ANQGSEA. This CDR3 has 17 amino acids. The CDR3: CSVEGFPGGGVQETQYF. In nucleotides, the CDR3 is TGCAGCGTTGAAGGGTTCCCCGGGGGAGGAGTCCAAGAGACCCAGTACTTC.

The J gene is TRBJ1-1, the V gene TRBV28; possible D gene TRBD1, 6 bases. The V end was cut by 4 bases, the J end by 8 bases, with 17 bases between. This CDR3 contains 14 residues. Germline-derived CDR1 and CDR2 are MDHEN and SYDVKM. CDR3 DNA sequence: TGTGCCAGCAGTTCGTTGGGACACTATACGGAAGCTTTCTTT. It is translated as CASSSLGHYTEAFF. The entire variable domain, with the rest obtained from reference TRBV28 and TRBJ1-1, is as follows: DVKVTQSSRYLVKRTGEKVFLECVQDMDHENMFWYRQDPGLGLRLIYFSYDVKMKEKGDIPEGYSVSREKKERFSLILESASTNQTSMYLCASSSLGHYTEAFFGQGTRLTVV.

This clone was observed once. V is TRBV19 and J is TRBJ2-1; 10 bases align to TRBD2. V was clipped by 2 bases and J by 0 bases; unmatched bases: 1. In germline, CDR1 is LNHDA, CDR2 SQIVND (reference sequence). The CDR3 loop spans 16 amino acids. The CDR3: CASSIIAGGSYNEQFF. The CDR3 bases are TGTGCCAGTAGTATAATAGCGGGAGGCTCCTACAATGAGCAGTTCTTC. Full variable domain (missing parts from reference TRBV19 and TRBJ2-1): DGGITQSPKYLFRKEGQNVTLSCEQNLNHDAMYWYRQDPGQGLRLIYYSQIVNDFQKGDIAEGYSVSREKKESFPLTVTSAQKNPTAFYLCASSIIAGGSYNEQFFGPGTRLTVL.

The V gene is TRBV7-3, the J gene TRBJ1-1; 11 positions agree with TRBD1. The CDR3 spans 19 residues. Germline-derived CDR1 and CDR2 are SGHTA and FQGTGA. The V and J ends lost 6 bases and 5 bases, in that order; junction bases with no gene match: 20. Here the CDR3 DNA reads TGTGCCAGCAGATCGGAACCAAGCACGGACAGGGGGCGAGGGACTGAAGCTTTCTTT. Protein: CASRSEPSTDRGRGTEAFF.

V and J are TRBV3-1 (or the pseudogene TRBV3-2) and TRBJ1-1; unclear D gene. There are 13 residues in the CDR3. Germline CDR1 LGHDT, CDR2 YNNKEL (reference sequence). V was clipped by 5 bases and J by 1 base, with 8 bases between them. The CDR3 nucleotides read TGTGCCAGCAGCGTCCTCGGGAACACTGAAGCTTTCTTT. Translating it yields CASSVLGNTEAFF.

The chain recombines TRBV12-3 or TRBV12-4 with TRBJ1-1; D ambiguous. The CDR3 runs to 12 residues. Trimming cost V 6 bases and J 6 bases, with 11 bases left between them. CDR3 nucleotide sequence: TGTGCCAGCAGGAGAGGGAGCCCTGAAGCTTTCTTT. Translation: CASRRGSPEAFF.

This clone has a single count. CDR3 residues: CASSSGTDSTYNEQFF. Written as DNA, the CDR3 is TGTGCCAGCAGCTCCGGGACTGACTCTACCTACAATGAGCAGTTCTTC. The chain has TRBV7-2 and TRBJ2-1, with a tentative D call TRBD2 (6 bases). V was trimmed by 4 bases and J by 2 bases, leaving 15 bases between them. Germline CDR1 and CDR2: SGHTA and FQGNSA. The CDR3 covers 16 residues.

The CDR3 protein is CASSSDRMGGNEQFF. The CDR3 DNA sequence: TGTGCCAGCAGCTCGGACAGGATGGGTGGCAATGAGCAGTTCTTC. This sequence joins TRBV7-3 and TRBJ2-1, with 7 bases matching TRBD1. The J segment lost 6 bases and the V segment lost 4 bases, leaving 9 bases of the junction unmatched. This CDR3 spans 15 amino acids. The germline CDR1 and CDR2 sequences are SGHTA and FQGTGA.

V usage is TRBV19 and J usage is TRBJ2-1; 7 bases match TRBD2. The CDR3 is 13 residues long. CDR1 is LNHDA, CDR2 SQIVND, per germline (reference sequence). V lost 3 bases, J lost 7 bases, and 3 bases stayed unmatched. In DNA form, the CDR3 reads TGTGCCAGTAGTATCCCTAGCGGAAATGAGCAGTTCTTC. Its translation: CASSIPSGNEQFF.

The rearrangement uses TRBV28 and TRBJ2-1; possible D gene TRBD2, 5 bases. Germline-derived CDR1 and CDR2 are MDHEN and SYDVKM. The length of the CDR3 is 15 residues. Trimming cost V 4 bases and J 8 bases, with 18 bases left between them. DNA for the CDR3: TGTGCCAGCAGTTGGCCTAGCCCACCTAGGTATGAGCAGTTCTTC. This encodes CASSWPSPPRYEQFF.

The chain carries TRBV7-9 and TRBJ1-4, with 11 bases aligning to TRBD1. V lost 5 bases, J lost 11 bases, and 7 bases stayed unmatched. The CDR3 runs to 14 residues. Germline CDR1 reads SEHNR; CDR2 reads FQNEAQ (reference sequence). The CDR3 region is CASSMGQGVGKLFF. The CDR3 DNA follows: TGTGCCAGCAGCATGGGACAGGGGGTTGGGAAACTGTTTTTT.

The V gene is TRBV6-5, the J gene TRBJ2-1; D remains ambiguous. Per germline, CDR1 MNHEY and CDR2 SVGAGI. Deletions cut 0 bases from V and 3 bases from J, with 9 bases between. The CDR3 spans 15 residues. The CDR3 protein is CASSYSRILYNEQFF. The CDR3 DNA is TGTGCCAGCAGTTACTCGCGAATTCTCTACAATGAGCAGTTCTTC.

This clone appeared a few times. The V gene is TRBV6-5, the J gene TRBJ1-6, with 8 bases fitting TRBD1. The CDR3 is 14 residues long. Germline assignment: CDR1 MNHEY and CDR2 SVGAGI. Trimming took 9 bases from V and 5 from J; bases not matched to a gene: 6. This CDR3 reads CASSQGVDNSPLHF. The CDR3 nucleotides read TGTGCCAGTTCACAGGGGGTTGATAATTCACCCCTCCACTTT.

The chain links TRBV29-1 to TRBJ1-6; D not resolved. Germline CDR1 and CDR2: SQVTM and ANQGSEA. The CDR3 has 14 amino acids. V was shortened by 1 base and J by 8 bases, with 12 bases between the two germline ends. CDR3 amino acids: CSVEVAGSDSPLHF. DNA of the CDR3: TGCAGCGTTGAAGTAGCCGGGTCAGATTCACCCCTCCACTTT.

J is TRBJ1-1 and V is TRBV3-1 (or the pseudogene TRBV3-2); D gene unclear. Trimming stripped 4 bases from V and 4 bases from J, with 10 bases between. CDR1 and CDR2 (germline): LGHDT, YNNKEL (reference sequence). CDR3 size: 13 residues. The CDR3 DNA is TGTGCCAGCAGCCCTAATCCAGGCACTGAAGCTTTCTTT. Amino acid sequence: CASSPNPGTEAFF.